The rows below give T cell receptor beta chains drawn from one sample of a study of CD8+ T cells in alopecia areata. Only in-frame clones appear in the TCRdb table, and some are missing; sequencing was by immunoSEQ multiplex PCR. The table shows about 270,000 clones, with roughly 60% occurring only once. This sample comprised CD4+ T cells sorted from blood, obtained around week 54, from a patient treated with tofacitinib. These receptors all stem from a human donor with alopecia areata. The CDR3 runs from the conserved cysteine through the conserved F or W. D genes are given only for firm matches. Rows give clone size only sometimes, using once, few, many, or a class for an expanded clone.

J: TRBJ2-7
size: few
D: -
V: TRBV7-2
DNA: TGTGCCAGCAGCTTATCGGGGGCGCACGACGAGCAGTACTTC
CDR3: CASSLSGAHDEQYF

J: TRBJ1-2
size: once
D: -
V: TRBV6-5
DNA: TGTGCCAGCAGGTTCCCAGGGAGTTATGGCTACACCTTC
CDR3: CASRFPGSYGYTF

J: TRBJ1-1
size: few
D: TRBD1
V: TRBV5-1
DNA: TGCGCCAGCAGCTCCGGACAGGGGATCATGAACACTGAAGCTTTCTTT
CDR3: CASSSGQGIMNTEAFF

J: TRBJ1-6
size: -
D: -
V: TRBV30
DNA: TGTGCCTGGAGAAGTTCATCACCCCTCCACTTT
CDR3: CAWRSSSPLHF

J: TRBJ1-1
size: few
D: TRBD1
V: TRBV25-1
DNA: TGTGCCAGCAGTTCTCGGGACAGGGACGTCCCTGAAGCTTTCTTT
CDR3: CASSSRDRDVPEAFF

J: TRBJ1-5
size: -
D: TRBD1
V: TRBV7-9
DNA: TGTGCCAGCAGCTTAGGGTTCGGGACAGATAGCAATCAGCCCCAGCATTTT
CDR3: CASSLGFGTDSNQPQHF

J: TRBJ1-1
size: -
D: -
V: TRBV4-1
DNA: TGCGCCAGCAGCCAAGCGTATGGTGGGAGGCGCACTGAAGCTTTCTTT
CDR3: CASSQAYGGRRTEAFF

J: TRBJ2-7
size: -
D: -
V: TRBV6-5
DNA: TGTGCCAGCAGTCCCTCCCGCTACGAGCAGTACTTC
CDR3: CASSPSRYEQYF

J: TRBJ2-1
size: -
D: TRBD2
V: TRBV2
DNA: TGTGCCAGCAGGGGACTAGCGGGGTCCTACAATGAGCAGTTCTTC
CDR3: CASRGLAGSYNEQFF

J: TRBJ2-3
size: -
D: -
V: TRBV29-1
DNA: TGCAGCGTTGGGAGAGTCTCCACAGATACGCAGTATTTT
CDR3: CSVGRVSTDTQYF

J: TRBJ1-3
size: -
D: -
V: TRBV4-3
DNA: TGCGCCAGCAGCCAAGATCTGTTGGTCACTCCTGACAGAAACACCATATATTTT
CDR3: CASSQDLLVTPDRNTIYF

J: TRBJ2-3
size: -
D: TRBD1
V: TRBV15
DNA: TGTGCCACCAGCAGCCCTACAGGGGCAGATACGCAGTATTTT
CDR3: CATSSPTGADTQYF

J: TRBJ1-2
size: -
D: -
V: TRBV9
DNA: TGTGCCAGCAGCGTAGGGGAGCTTCCCCATTATGGCTACACCTTC
CDR3: CASSVGELPHYGYTF

J: TRBJ2-2
size: -
D: -
V: TRBV18
DNA: TGTGCCAGCTCACCACGACAGACTGACACCGGGGAGCTGTTTTTT
CDR3: CASSPRQTDTGELFF

J: TRBJ1-1
size: few
D: -
V: TRBV7-9
DNA: TGTGCCAGCAGTTTATCAGTCAACACTGAAGCTTTCTTT
CDR3: CASSLSVNTEAFF

J: TRBJ2-5
size: -
D: TRBD2
V: TRBV29-1
DNA: TGCAGCGTTGCGCCTAGCGGTGTCTTAGAGACCCAGTACTTC
CDR3: CSVAPSGVLETQYF

J: TRBJ1-5
size: -
D: -
V: TRBV5-6
DNA: TGTGCCAGCAGCTTAAGGGACACCCTGGACCAGCATTTT
CDR3: CASSLRDTLDQHF

J: TRBJ2-1
size: -
D: TRBD2
V: TRBV5-1
DNA: TGCGCCAGCAGCTTTCCAGCGGGGGACAATGAGCAGTTCTTC
CDR3: CASSFPAGDNEQFF

J: TRBJ1-1
size: -
D: -
V: TRBV4-1
DNA: TGCGCCAGCAGCCAAGGTGAATACTTGAACACTGAAGCTTTCTTT
CDR3: CASSQGEYLNTEAFF

J: TRBJ2-5
size: -
D: TRBD1
V: TRBV11-2
DNA: TGTGCCAGCAGCTCCCGGACAGGGGGCGGCGAGACCCAGTACTTC
CDR3: CASSSRTGGGETQYF

J: TRBJ2-4
size: -
D: -
V: TRBV7-9
DNA: TGTGCCAGCAGCTTAGGAGTTAGAAACATTCAGTACTTC
CDR3: CASSLGVRNIQYF

J: TRBJ2-7
size: -
D: TRBD1
V: TRBV7-2
DNA: TGTGCCAGCAGCCCGGACAGGGGGGTCTCCTACGAGCAGTACTTC
CDR3: CASSPDRGVSYEQYF

J: TRBJ2-4
size: few
D: TRBD1
V: TRBV6-5
DNA: TGTGCCAGCAGGGACAGGGCTGCCAAAAACATTCAGTACTTC
CDR3: CASRDRAAKNIQYF

J: TRBJ2-3
size: few
D: TRBD1
V: TRBV29-1
DNA: TGCAGCGCACGGACAGGGGGGACAGATACGCAGTATTTT
CDR3: CSARTGGTDTQYF

J: TRBJ2-1
size: -
D: TRBD2
V: TRBV25-1
DNA: TGTGCCAGCAGTAAATCACGCGGGGGGATCTACAATGAGCAGTTCTTC
CDR3: CASSKSRGGIYNEQFF

J: TRBJ2-3
size: -
D: -
V: TRBV4-3
DNA: TGCGCCAGCAGCCAAGATCAGGGTACAGATACGCAGTATTTT
CDR3: CASSQDQGTDTQYF

J: TRBJ2-7
size: -
D: TRBD1
V: TRBV2
DNA: TGTGCCAGCAGTGGACAGGGGGAAGAGTACTTC
CDR3: CASSGQGEEYF

J: TRBJ2-7
size: few
D: -
V: TRBV11-2
DNA: TGTGCCAGCAGCTTAGCCGCATCAGGTGTCGAGCAGTACTTC
CDR3: CASSLAASGVEQYF

J: TRBJ2-6
size: few
D: -
V: TRBV12-5
DNA: TGTGCTAGTGGCCCATCTGGGGCCAACGTCCTGACTTTC
CDR3: CASGPSGANVLTF

J: TRBJ2-2
size: -
D: TRBD1
V: TRBV2
DNA: TGTGCCAGCAGTAATATACAGGGGCACGGGGAGCTGTTTTTT
CDR3: CASSNIQGHGELFF

J: TRBJ1-2
size: -
D: -
V: TRBV7-9
DNA: TGTGCCAGCAGCACGCGGGGAAGTAACTATGGCTACACCTTC
CDR3: CASSTRGSNYGYTF

J: TRBJ1-2
size: -
D: TRBD1
V: TRBV7-9
DNA: TGTGCCAGCAGCGACAGGGGGCGAGACTATGGCTACACCTTC
CDR3: CASSDRGRDYGYTF

J: TRBJ2-7
size: -
D: -
V: TRBV5-1
DNA: TGCGCCAGCAGCTTGGAAACTCTCCTCGGGGAGCAGTACTTC
CDR3: CASSLETLLGEQYF

J: TRBJ1-1
size: -
D: -
V: TRBV5-1
DNA: TGCGCCAGCAGCTCGGGACCGACTATGAACACTGAAGCTTTCTTT
CDR3: CASSSGPTMNTEAFF

J: TRBJ2-4
size: -
D: -
V: TRBV11-2
DNA: TGTGCCAGCAGCTTAGACAGTAACATTCAGTACTTC
CDR3: CASSLDSNIQYF

J: TRBJ2-2
size: -
D: -
V: TRBV19
DNA: TGTGCCAGTAGTATCCCAGGCTTGCGGACCGGGGAGCTGTTTTTT
CDR3: CASSIPGLRTGELFF

J: TRBJ2-1
size: -
D: TRBD2
V: TRBV4-2
DNA: TGTGCCAGCAGCCAAGCCGGGACTAGCGGGGGAGAGCAGTTCTTC
CDR3: CASSQAGTSGGEQFF

J: TRBJ2-1
size: -
D: TRBD2
V: TRBV6-5
DNA: TGTGCCAGCAGAACTAGCGGGGGGCTACCGATTGAGCAGTTCTTC
CDR3: CASRTSGGLPIEQFF

J: TRBJ2-3
size: -
D: -
V: TRBV29-1
DNA: TGCAGCGCTACTAGCTCAGATACGCAGTATTTT
CDR3: CSATSSDTQYF

J: TRBJ1-5
size: -
D: -
V: TRBV29-1
DNA: TGCAGCGTTGTAATACAGAACAATCAGCCCCAGCATTTT
CDR3: CSVVIQNNQPQHF